Presented here are 9 T cell receptor beta chains from one specimen sequenced in a study of blood T cell repertoires in COVID-19. The assay was immunoSEQ multiplex PCR, and TCRdb's table has in-frame clones only and misses some. In the table there are approximately 200,000 clones, about 91% of which are singletons. Sequenced: peripheral blood. The source of these receptors is a woman aged 25 to 39 with acute or convalescent COVID-19.

The rearrangement joins TRBV9 to TRBJ2-5; 8 bases map to TRBD1. This CDR3 has 15 residues. Germline CDR1 SGDLS, CDR2 YYNGEE. With 3 bases clipped from V and 7 bases from J, the junction kept 11 bases outside the gene matches. The CDR3 region is CASSGRPGQDGTQYF. The CDR3 DNA sequence: TGTGCCAGCAGCGGACGACCGGGACAGGATGGGACCCAGTACTTC. The full variable domain, its missing parts supplied by reference TRBV9 and TRBJ2-5, is DSGVTQTPKHLITATGQRVTLRCSPRSGDLSVYWYQQSLDQGLQFLIQYYNGEERAKGNILERFSAQQFPDLHSELNLSSLELGDSALYFCASSGRPGQDGTQYFGPGTRLLVL.

The rearrangement uses TRBV14 and TRBJ2-1; no definite D call. CDR1 is SGHDN, CDR2 FVKESK, per germline. The CDR3 is made up of 11 amino acids. V lost 1 base and J 10 bases, leaving 5 bases between the germline ends. CDR3 sequence reads: CASSQAQEQFF. DNA of the CDR3: TGTGCCAGCAGCCAAGCGCAGGAGCAGTTCTTC.

The genes are TRBV2 and TRBJ2-1; tentative D call: TRBD2 (5 bases). CDR3 length: 14 residues. CDR1 and CDR2 (germline): SNHLY, FYNNEI. V was clipped by 6 bases and J by 0 bases, with 9 bases between them. The CDR3 spells CASSPEGSYNEQFF. DNA for the CDR3: TGTGCCAGCAGCCCAGAGGGCTCCTACAATGAGCAGTTCTTC.

Notes on this clone: A junction boundary mismatches the germline segment, possibly from a read error. The rearrangement joins TRBV2 to TRBJ1-4; TRBD1 matches 7 bases. Germline V CDR1 and CDR2: SNHLY, FYNNEI. The CDR3 loop spans 11 amino acids. DNA for the CDR3: TGTGCCAGCAGTGCAACAGGGGTAGTGGTTTTT. Residues: CASSATGVVVF. Combining the CDR3 with reference TRBV2 and TRBJ1-4 gives the whole variable domain EPEVTQTPSHQVTQMGQEVILRCVPISNHLYFYWYRQILGQKVEFLVSFYNNEISEKSEIFDDQFSVERPDGSNFTLKIRSTKLEDSAMYFCASSATGVVVFGSGTQLSVL.

CDR3 protein: CASSLMRNEQFF. The CDR3 bases are TGTGCCAGCAGCTTAATGCGGAATGAGCAGTTCTTC. The gene calls are TRBV7-2 and TRBJ2-1, with unresolved D. This CDR3 has 12 amino acids. Germline CDR1 and CDR2: SGHTA and FQGNSA. Trimming removed 2 bases at V and 7 bases at J, with 6 bases between. Full variable domain (outside the CDR3, taken from reference TRBV7-2 and TRBJ2-1): GAGVSQSPSNKVTEKGKDVELRCDPISGHTALYWYRQSLGQGLEFLIYFQGNSAPDKSGLPSDRFSAERTGGSVSTLTIQRTQQEDSAVYLCASSLMRNEQFFGPGTRLTVL.

The V call is TRBV4-1, the J call TRBJ2-2; TRBD2 matches at 7 bases. Trimming removed 3 bases from V and 6 bases from J; junction bases left unmatched: 13. CDR3 size: 17 residues. Germline CDR1 and CDR2: MGHRA and YSYEKL. The CDR3, as DNA: TGCGCCAGCAGCCAGGGAGCGGGACGTGGGGTCCCCGGGGAGCTGTTTTTT. Translating gives CASSQGAGRGVPGELFF.

The chain has TRBV5-1 and TRBJ2-7; TRBD1 matches at 9 bases. The V gene's germline CDR1 is SGHRS and CDR2 YFSETQ. CDR3 length: 15 amino acids. J was trimmed by 5 bases and V by 0 bases; bases with no gene match: 6. CDR3 loop: CASSLVQGARNEQYF. CDR3 nucleotides: TGCGCCAGCAGCTTGGTACAGGGGGCGCGAAACGAGCAGTACTTC.

The chain recombines TRBV7-2 with TRBJ2-7; a possible D gene is TRBD2 (6 bases). Trimming pared 5 bases from V and 1 base from J, leaving 9 bases between. The length of the CDR3 is 13 residues. Germline V gene data show CDR1 as SGHTA and CDR2 as FQGNSA. The CDR3 bases are TGTGCCAGCAGCCCGGACTATTCCTACGAGCAGTACTTC. It is translated as CASSPDYSYEQYF.

This sequence joins TRBV28 and TRBJ2-3; 10 nucleotides agree with TRBD2. The CDR3 contains 15 residues. The trim removed 6 bases at V and 5 bases at J, leaving 8 bases unmatched. Germline V lookup: CDR1 MDHEN, CDR2 SYDVKM. CDR3 loop: CASRQAGGPEDTQYF. The CDR3 DNA follows: TGTGCCAGCAGGCAAGCGGGAGGGCCCGAAGATACGCAGTATTTT.